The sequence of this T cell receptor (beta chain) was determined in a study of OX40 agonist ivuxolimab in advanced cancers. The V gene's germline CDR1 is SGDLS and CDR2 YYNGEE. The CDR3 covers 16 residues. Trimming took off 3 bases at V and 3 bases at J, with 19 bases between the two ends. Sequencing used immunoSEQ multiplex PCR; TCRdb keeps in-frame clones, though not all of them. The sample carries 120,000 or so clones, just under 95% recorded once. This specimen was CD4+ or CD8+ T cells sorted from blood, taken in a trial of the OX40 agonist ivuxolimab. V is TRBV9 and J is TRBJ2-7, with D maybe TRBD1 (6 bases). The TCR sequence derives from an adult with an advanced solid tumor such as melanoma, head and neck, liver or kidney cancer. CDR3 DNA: TGTGCCAGCAGCGACGGGACCGGGACATCTCACTACGAGCAGTACTTC. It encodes CASSDGTGTSHYEQYF.